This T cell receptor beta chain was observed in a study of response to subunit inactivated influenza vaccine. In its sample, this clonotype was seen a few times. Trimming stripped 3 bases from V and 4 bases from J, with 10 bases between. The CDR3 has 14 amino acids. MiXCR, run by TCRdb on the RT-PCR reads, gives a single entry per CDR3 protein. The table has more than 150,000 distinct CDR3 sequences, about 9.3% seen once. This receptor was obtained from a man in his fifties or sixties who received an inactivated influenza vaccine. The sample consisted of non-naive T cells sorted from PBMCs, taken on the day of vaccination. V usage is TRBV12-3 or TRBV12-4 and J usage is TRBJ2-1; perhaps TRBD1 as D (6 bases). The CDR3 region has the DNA TGTGCCAGCAGTTTCGGGACAATATACAATGAGCAGTTCTTC. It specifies CASSFGTIYNEQFF.